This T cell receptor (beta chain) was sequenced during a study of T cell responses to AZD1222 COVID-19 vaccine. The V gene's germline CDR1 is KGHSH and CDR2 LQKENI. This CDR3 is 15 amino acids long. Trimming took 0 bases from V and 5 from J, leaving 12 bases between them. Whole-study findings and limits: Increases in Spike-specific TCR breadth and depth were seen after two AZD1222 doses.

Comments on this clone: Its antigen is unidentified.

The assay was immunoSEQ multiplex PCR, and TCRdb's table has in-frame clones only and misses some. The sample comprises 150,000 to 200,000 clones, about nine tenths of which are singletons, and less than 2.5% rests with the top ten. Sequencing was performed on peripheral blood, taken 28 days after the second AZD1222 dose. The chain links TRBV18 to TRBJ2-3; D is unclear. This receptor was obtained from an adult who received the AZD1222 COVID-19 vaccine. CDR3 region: CASSPPSSVGDTQYF. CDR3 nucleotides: TGTGCCAGCTCACCACCGTCCAGCGTCGGAGATACGCAGTATTTT.